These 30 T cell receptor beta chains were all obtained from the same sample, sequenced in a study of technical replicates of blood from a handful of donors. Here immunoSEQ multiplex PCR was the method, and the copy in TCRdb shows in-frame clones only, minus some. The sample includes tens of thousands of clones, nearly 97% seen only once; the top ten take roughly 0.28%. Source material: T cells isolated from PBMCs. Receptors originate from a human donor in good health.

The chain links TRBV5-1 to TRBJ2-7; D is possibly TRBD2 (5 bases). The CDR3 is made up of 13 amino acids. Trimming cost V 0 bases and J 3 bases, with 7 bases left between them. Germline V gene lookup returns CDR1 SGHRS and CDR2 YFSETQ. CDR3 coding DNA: TGCGCCAGCAGCTTGGCGAGGGACTACGAGCAGTACTTC. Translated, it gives CASSLARDYEQYF.

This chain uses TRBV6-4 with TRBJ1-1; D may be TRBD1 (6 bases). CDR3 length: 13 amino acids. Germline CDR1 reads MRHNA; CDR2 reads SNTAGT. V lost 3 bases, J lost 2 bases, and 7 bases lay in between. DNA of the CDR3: TGTGCCAGCAGTGAACAGGGAAACACTGAAGCTTTCTTT. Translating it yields CASSEQGNTEAFF.

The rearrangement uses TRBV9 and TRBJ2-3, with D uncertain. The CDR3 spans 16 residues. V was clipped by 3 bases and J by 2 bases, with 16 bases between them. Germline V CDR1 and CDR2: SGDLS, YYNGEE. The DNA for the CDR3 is TGTGCCAGCAGCGGACTCTCAGCAGATATCACAGATACGCAGTATTTT. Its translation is CASSGLSADITDTQYF.

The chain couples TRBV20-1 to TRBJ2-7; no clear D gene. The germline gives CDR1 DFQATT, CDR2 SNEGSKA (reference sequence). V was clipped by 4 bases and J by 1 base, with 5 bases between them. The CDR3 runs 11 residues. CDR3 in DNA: TGCAGTGCTAAGAGATCCTACGAGCAGTACTTC. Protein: CSAKRSYEQYF.

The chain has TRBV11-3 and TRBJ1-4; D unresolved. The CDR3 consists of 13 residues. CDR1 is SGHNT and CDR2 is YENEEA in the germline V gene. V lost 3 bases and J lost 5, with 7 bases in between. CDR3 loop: CASSFRGNEKLFF. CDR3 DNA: TGTGCCAGCAGCTTTCGGGGAAATGAAAAACTGTTTTTT.

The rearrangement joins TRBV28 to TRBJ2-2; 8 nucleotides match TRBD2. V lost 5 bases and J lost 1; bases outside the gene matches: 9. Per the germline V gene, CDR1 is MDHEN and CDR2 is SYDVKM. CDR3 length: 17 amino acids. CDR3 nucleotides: TGTGCCAGCAGTACGAGGAAGCGGGAGATGAACACCGGGGAGCTGTTTTTT. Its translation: CASSTRKREMNTGELFF.

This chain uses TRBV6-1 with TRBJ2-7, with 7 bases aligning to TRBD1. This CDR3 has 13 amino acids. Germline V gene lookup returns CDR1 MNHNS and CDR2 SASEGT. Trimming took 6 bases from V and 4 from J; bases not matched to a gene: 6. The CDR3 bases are TGTGCCAGCAGACCGGGACAGCAATACGAGCAGTACTTC. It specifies CASRPGQQYEQYF.

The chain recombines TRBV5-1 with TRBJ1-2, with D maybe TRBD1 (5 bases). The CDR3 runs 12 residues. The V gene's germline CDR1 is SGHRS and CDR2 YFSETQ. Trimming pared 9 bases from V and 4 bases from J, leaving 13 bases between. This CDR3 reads CANRDRVYGYTF. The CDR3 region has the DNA TGCGCCAACCGAGACAGAGTCTATGGCTACACCTTC.

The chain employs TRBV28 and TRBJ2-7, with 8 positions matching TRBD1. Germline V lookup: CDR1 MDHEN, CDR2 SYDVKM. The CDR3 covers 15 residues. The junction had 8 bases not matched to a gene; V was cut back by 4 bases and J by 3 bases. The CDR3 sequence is CASSSSGTGDYEQYF. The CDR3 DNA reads TGTGCCAGCAGTTCATCCGGGACAGGAGACTACGAGCAGTACTTC.

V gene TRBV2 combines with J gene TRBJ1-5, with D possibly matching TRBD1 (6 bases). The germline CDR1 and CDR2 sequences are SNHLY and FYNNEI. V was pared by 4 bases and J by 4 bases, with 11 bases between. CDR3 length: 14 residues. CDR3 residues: CASSVGTSNQPQHF. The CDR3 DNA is TGTGCCAGCAGTGTGGGGACATCTAATCAGCCCCAGCATTTT.

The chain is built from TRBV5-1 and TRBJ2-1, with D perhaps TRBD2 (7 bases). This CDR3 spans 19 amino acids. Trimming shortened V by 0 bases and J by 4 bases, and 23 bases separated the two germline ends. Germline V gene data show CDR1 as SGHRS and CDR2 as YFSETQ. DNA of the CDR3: TGCGCCAGCAGCTTGGGCTTCAGGGGCGGGGGTTTTACATACAATGAGCAGTTCTTC. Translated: CASSLGFRGGGFTYNEQFF.

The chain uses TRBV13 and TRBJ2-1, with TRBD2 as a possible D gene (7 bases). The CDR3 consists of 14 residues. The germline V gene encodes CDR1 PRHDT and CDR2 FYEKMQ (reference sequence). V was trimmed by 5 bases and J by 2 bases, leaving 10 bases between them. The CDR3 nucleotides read TGTGCCAGCAGCCGGGGGGCGACCTACAATGAGCAGTTCTTC. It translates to CASSRGATYNEQFF. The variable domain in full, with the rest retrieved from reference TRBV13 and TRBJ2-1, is AAGVIQSPRHLIKEKRETATLKCYPIPRHDTVYWYQQGPGQDPQFLISFYEKMQSDKGSIPDRFSAQQFSDYHSELNMSSLELGDSALYFCASSRGATYNEQFFGPGTRLTVL.

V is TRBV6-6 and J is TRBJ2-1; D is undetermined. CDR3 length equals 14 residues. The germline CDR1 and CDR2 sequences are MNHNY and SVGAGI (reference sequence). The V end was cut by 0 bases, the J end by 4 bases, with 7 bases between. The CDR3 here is CASSYSSPYNEQFF. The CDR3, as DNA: TGTGCCAGCAGTTACTCGAGTCCTTACAATGAGCAGTTCTTC.

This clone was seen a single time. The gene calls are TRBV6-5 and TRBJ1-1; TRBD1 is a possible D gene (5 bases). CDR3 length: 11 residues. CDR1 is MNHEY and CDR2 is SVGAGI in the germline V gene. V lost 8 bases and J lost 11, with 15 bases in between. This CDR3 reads CASGWGIRAFF. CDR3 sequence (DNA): TGTGCCAGCGGCTGGGGCATCCGCGCTTTCTTT.

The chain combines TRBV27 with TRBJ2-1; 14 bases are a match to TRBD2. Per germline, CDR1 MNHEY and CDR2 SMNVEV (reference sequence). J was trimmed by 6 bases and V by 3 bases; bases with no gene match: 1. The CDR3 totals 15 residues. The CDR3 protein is CASSLGTSGGNEQFF. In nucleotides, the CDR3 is TGTGCCAGCAGTTTGGGGACTAGCGGGGGCAATGAGCAGTTCTTC.

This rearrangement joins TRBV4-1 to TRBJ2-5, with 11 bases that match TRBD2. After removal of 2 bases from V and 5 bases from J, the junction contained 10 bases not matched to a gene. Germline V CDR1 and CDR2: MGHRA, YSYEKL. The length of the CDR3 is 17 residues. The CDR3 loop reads CASSQNIAGGAVETQYF. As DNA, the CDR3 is TGCGCCAGCAGCCAAAATATAGCGGGGGGGGCAGTGGAGACCCAGTACTTC.

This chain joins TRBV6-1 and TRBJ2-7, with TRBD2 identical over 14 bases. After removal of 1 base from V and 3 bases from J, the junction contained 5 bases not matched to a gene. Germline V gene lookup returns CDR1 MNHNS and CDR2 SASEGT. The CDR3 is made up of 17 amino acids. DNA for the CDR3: TGTGCCAGCAGTGAAGGTCTAGGGACTAGCGGGGGCTACGAGCAGTACTTC. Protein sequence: CASSEGLGTSGGYEQYF.

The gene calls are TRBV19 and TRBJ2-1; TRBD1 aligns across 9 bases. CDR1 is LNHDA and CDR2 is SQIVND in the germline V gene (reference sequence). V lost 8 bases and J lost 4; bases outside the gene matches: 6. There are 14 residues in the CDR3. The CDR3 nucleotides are TGTGCCAGTCAGGGACAGGGCGTGTACAATGAGCAGTTCTTC. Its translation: CASQGQGVYNEQFF.

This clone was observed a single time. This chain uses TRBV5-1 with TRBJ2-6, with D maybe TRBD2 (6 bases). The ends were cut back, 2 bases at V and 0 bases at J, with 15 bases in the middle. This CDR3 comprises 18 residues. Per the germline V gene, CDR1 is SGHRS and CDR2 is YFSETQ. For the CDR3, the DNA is TGCGCCAGCAGCTTTGGAGGGCGAATACTCTCTGGGGCCAACGTCCTGACTTTC. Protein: CASSFGGRILSGANVLTF.

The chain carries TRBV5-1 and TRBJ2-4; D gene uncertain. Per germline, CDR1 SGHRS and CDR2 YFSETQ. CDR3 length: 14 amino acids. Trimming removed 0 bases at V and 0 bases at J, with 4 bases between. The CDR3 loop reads CASSLVLAKNIQYF. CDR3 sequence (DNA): TGCGCCAGCAGCTTGGTCCTAGCCAAAAACATTCAGTACTTC.

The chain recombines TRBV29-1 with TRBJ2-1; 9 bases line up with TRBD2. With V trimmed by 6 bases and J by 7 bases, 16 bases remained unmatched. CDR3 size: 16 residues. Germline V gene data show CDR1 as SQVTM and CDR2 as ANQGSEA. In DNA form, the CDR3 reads TGCAGCGTCCCTCTAGGGAAGACTAGCGGAATGAATGAGCAGTTCTTC. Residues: CSVPLGKTSGMNEQFF.

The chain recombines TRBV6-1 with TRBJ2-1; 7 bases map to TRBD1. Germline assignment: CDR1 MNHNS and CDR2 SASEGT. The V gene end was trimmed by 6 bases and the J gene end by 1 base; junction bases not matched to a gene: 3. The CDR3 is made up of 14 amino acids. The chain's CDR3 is CASSRDSSYNEQFF. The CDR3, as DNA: TGTGCCAGCAGCCGGGACAGTTCCTACAATGAGCAGTTCTTC.

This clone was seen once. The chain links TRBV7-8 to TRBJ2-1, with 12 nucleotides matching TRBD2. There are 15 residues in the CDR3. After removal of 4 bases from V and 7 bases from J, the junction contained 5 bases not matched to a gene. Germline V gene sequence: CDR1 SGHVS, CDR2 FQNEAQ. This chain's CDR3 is CASSSLLAGGNEQFF. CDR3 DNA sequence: TGTGCCAGCAGCTCGCTACTAGCGGGAGGTAATGAGCAGTTCTTC.

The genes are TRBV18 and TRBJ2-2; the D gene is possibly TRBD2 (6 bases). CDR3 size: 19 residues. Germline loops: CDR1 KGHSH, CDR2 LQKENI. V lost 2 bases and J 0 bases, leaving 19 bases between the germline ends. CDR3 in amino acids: CASSPGAYEGLTNTGELFF. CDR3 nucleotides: TGTGCCAGCTCACCAGGCGCGTATGAGGGACTGACGAACACCGGGGAGCTGTTTTTT.

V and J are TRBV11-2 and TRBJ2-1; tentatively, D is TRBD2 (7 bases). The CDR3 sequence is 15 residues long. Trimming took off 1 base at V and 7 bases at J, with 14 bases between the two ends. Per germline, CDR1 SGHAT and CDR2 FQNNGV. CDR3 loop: CASSLVRGGGNEQFF. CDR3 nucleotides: TGTGCCAGCAGCTTAGTGAGGGGGGGAGGGAATGAGCAGTTCTTC. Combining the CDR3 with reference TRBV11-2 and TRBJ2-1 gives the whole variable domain EAGVAQSPRYKIIEKRQSVAFWCNPISGHATLYWYQQILGQGPKLLIQFQNNGVVDDSQLPKDRFSAERLKGVDSTLKIQPAKLEDSAVYLCASSLVRGGGNEQFFGPGTRLTVL.

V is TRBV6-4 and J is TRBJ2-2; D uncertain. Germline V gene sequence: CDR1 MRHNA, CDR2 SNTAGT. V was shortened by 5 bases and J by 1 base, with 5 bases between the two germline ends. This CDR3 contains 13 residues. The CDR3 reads CASSSKNTGELFF. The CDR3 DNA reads TGTGCCAGCAGTTCCAAGAACACCGGGGAGCTGTTTTTT.

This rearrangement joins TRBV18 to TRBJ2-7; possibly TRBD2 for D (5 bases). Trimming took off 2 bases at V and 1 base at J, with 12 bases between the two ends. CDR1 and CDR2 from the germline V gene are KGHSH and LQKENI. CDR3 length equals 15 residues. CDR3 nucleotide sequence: TGTGCCAGCTCACCAGGCCGACTACCTTCCTACGAGCAGTACTTC. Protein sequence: CASSPGRLPSYEQYF. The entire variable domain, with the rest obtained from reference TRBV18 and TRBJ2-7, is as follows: NAGVMQNPRHLVRRRGQEARLRCSPMKGHSHVYWYRQLPEEGLKFMVYLQKENIIDESGMPKERFSAEFPKEGPSILRIQQVVRGDSAAYFCASSPGRLPSYEQYFGPGTRLTVT.

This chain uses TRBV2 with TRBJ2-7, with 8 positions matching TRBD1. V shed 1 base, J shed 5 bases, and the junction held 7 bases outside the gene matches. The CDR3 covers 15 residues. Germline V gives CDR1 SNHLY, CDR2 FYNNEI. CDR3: CASSEGTGWEDEQYF. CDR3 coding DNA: TGTGCCAGCAGTGAAGGGACAGGGTGGGAGGACGAGCAGTACTTC.

CDR3 coding DNA: TGTGCCAGCGGACTCGCGGGGACAGGGGCAAGAGGTGCTTTCTTT. Residues: CASGLAGTGARGAFF. This chain connects TRBV7-2 to TRBJ1-1; 10 bases match TRBD1. V shed 8 bases and J 11 bases; nucleotides not matched to a gene: 17. This CDR3 region has 15 residues. Germline CDR1 SGHTA, CDR2 FQGNSA.

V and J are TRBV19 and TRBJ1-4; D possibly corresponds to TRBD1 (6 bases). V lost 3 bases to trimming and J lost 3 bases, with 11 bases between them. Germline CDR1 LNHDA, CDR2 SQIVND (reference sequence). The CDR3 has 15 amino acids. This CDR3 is CASSIPDRPNEKLFF. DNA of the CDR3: TGTGCCAGTAGTATTCCTGACAGGCCTAATGAAAAACTGTTTTTT.